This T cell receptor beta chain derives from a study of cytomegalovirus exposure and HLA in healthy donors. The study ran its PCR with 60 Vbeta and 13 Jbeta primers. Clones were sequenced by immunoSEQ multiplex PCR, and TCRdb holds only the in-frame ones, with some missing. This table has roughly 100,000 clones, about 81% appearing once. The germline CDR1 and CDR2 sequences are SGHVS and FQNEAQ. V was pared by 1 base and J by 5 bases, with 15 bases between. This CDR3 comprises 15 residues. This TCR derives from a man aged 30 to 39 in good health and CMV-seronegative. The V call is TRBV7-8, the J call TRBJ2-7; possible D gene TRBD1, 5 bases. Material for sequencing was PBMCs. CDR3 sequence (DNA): TGTGCCAGCAGCTTAGTCGCAGGGTACCCAGACGAGCAGTACTTC. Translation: CASSLVAGYPDEQYF.